These 9 T cell receptor beta chains were sequenced from one sample in a study of persistence of HIV-infected CD4 T cells (dated by TCRdb to 2018 to 2020). No cognate antigen is known for these TCRs. TCRbeta repertoires were sequenced from genomic DNA with the immunoSEQ hsTCRB assay version 4 in survey mode. The clones in this table, taken by TCRdb from immuneACCESS, are in-frame only. Not every clone is retained; where verified, under half of the shortfall comes from an unresolved V gene, and the cause of the rest is unknown. Present in this sample are about 40,000 clones, roughly 74% of which were seen just once. Of the sample, over 12% falls within the top ten clones. The treatment or condition label, read with the paper, signifies: suppressive antiretroviral therapy. Cells were stimulated with a pool of overlapping HIV-1 Gag 15-mer peptides at approximately 0.92 ug per peptide per mL. Memory CD4+ T cells that did not respond, being CD40L-negative, CD69-negative and CD45RO-high, were sorted as memory populations depleted of antigen-responding cells.

The sample was CD4+ T cells sorted from PBMCs after approximately 19-hour stimulation, taken from a patient who received antiretroviral therapy. According to the study, the label for this sample's cell subset or site signals: CD40L-CD69- CD45RO-high memory CD4 T cells not responding to Gag peptides. All receptors come from an adult man with HIV who was CMV-seropositive.

V gene TRBV5-1 combines with J gene TRBJ1-2; TRBD1 is a possible D gene (6 bases). Trimming stripped 2 bases from V and 3 bases from J, with 14 bases between. The CDR3 loop spans 15 amino acids. Germline lookup yields CDR1 SGHRS and CDR2 YFSETQ. The CDR3 bases are TGCGCCAGCAGCTTCTCTGGACAGATACACTATGGCTACACCTTC. This codes for CASSFSGQIHYGYTF.

The chain is built from TRBV10-1 and TRBJ1-4; unclear D gene. CDR1 is WNHNN and CDR2 is SYGVQD in the germline V gene (reference sequence). This CDR3 is 13 amino acids long. The V end lost 3 bases, the J end lost 5 bases, and 7 bases lay between the germline ends. In DNA form, the CDR3 reads TGCGCCAGCAGTGAAGTAGAAAATGAAAAACTGTTTTTT. Translated: CASSEVENEKLFF.

The chain combines TRBV7-8 with TRBJ2-7; 9 bases align to TRBD2. The CDR3 runs to 15 residues. The germline V gene encodes CDR1 SGHVS and CDR2 FQNEAQ. V lost 2 bases to trimming and J lost 6 bases; unmatched junction nucleotides: 8. The CDR3 spells CASSLSVAGGTEQYF. CDR3 coding DNA: TGTGCCAGCAGCTTAAGTGTGGCGGGAGGGACCGAGCAGTACTTC.

The genes are TRBV5-1 and TRBJ1-2, with TRBD1 matching 7 bases. The CDR3 contains 14 residues. The germline CDR1 and CDR2 sequences are SGHRS and YFSETQ. Unmatched junction bases numbered 6, after V lost 4 bases and J lost 3 bases. The CDR3 is CASSPGTVDYGYTF. CDR3 in DNA: TGCGCCAGCAGCCCCGGGACAGTAGACTATGGCTACACCTTC.

The chain employs TRBV9 and TRBJ2-2; TRBD1 is a possible D gene (6 bases). Deletions cut 0 bases from V and 7 bases from J, with 16 bases between. The CDR3 covers 16 residues. In germline, CDR1 is SGDLS, CDR2 YYNGEE. The CDR3 DNA sequence: TGTGCCAGCAGCGTAGGGGTTCGGAGACAGGACGGGGAGCTGTTTTTT. Protein sequence: CASSVGVRRQDGELFF. Based on the CDR3 plus reference TRBV9 and TRBJ2-2, the full variable domain is DSGVTQTPKHLITATGQRVTLRCSPRSGDLSVYWYQQSLDQGLQFLIQYYNGEERAKGNILERFSAQQFPDLHSELNLSSLELGDSALYFCASSVGVRRQDGELFFGEGSRLTVL.

The genes are TRBV19 and TRBJ2-1; 8 bases line up with TRBD2. CDR1 and CDR2 (germline): LNHDA, SQIVND (reference sequence). This CDR3 spans 17 amino acids. After removal of 5 bases from V and 1 base from J, the junction contained 10 bases not matched to a gene. CDR3 amino acids: CASSSRGGRSSYNEQFF. CDR3 coding DNA: TGTGCCAGTAGTTCCCGGGGGGGGAGAAGTTCCTACAATGAGCAGTTCTTC.

The chain couples TRBV30 to TRBJ1-6; D is unresolved. CDR3 length: 13 residues. V was clipped by 0 bases and J by 5 bases, with 5 bases between them. Germline V gene data show CDR1 as GTSNPN and CDR2 as SVGIG (reference sequence). The CDR3 DNA is TGTGCCTGGAGTGTGGTAAATAATTCACCCCTCCACTTT. It specifies CAWSVVNNSPLHF.

CDR3 nucleotides: TGCGCCAGCGGGGATAAGGATTCTGCTGGAAACACCATATATTTT. Translating it yields CASGDKDSAGNTIYF. The chain combines TRBV5-1 with TRBJ1-3; D gene uncertain. The germline gives CDR1 SGHRS, CDR2 YFSETQ. The CDR3 is 15 residues long. The V and J ends lost 7 bases and 2 bases respectively, with 16 bases between them. The complete variable domain, with remaining parts taken from reference TRBV5-1 and TRBJ1-3, reads KAGVTQTPRYLIKTRGQQVTLSCSPISGHRSVSWYQQTPGQGLQFLFEYFSETQRNKGNFPGRFSGRQFSNSRSEMNVSTLELGDSALYLCASGDKDSAGNTIYFGEGSWLTVV.

This clone was observed a few times. V and J are TRBV2 and TRBJ1-1; D is undetermined. Germline V gives CDR1 SNHLY, CDR2 FYNNEI. CDR3 length equals 11 residues. V lost 3 bases to trimming and J lost 11 bases, with 10 bases between them. The CDR3 nucleotides are TGTGCCAGCAGTGAGGTCAGTGAGGCTTTCTTT. Encoded protein: CASSEVSEAFF. Full variable domain (missing parts from reference TRBV2 and TRBJ1-1): EPEVTQTPSHQVTQMGQEVILRCVPISNHLYFYWYRQILGQKVEFLVSFYNNEISEKSEIFDDQFSVERPDGSNFTLKIRSTKLEDSAMYFCASSEVSEAFFGQGTRLTVV.